Following are 22 T cell receptor beta chains from one sample sequenced in a study of blood T cell repertoires in COVID-19. The method was immunoSEQ multiplex PCR; TCRdb's version includes in-frame clones alone and lacks a portion of them. The sample holds some 70,000 clones, roughly 91% seen once. The sample taken for sequencing was peripheral blood. All receptors derive from a man in his 60s with acute or convalescent COVID-19.

In this sample, this clone turned up once. This chain uses TRBV5-6 with TRBJ2-1, with D perhaps matching TRBD2 (5 bases). This CDR3 contains 13 residues. The germline gives CDR1 SGHDT, CDR2 YYEEEE. V was pared by 7 bases and J by 6 bases, with 14 bases between. The CDR3 reads CASATRGLNEQFF. The CDR3 nucleotides read TGTGCCAGCGCAACTCGGGGTCTCAATGAGCAGTTCTTC. Based on the CDR3 plus reference TRBV5-6 and TRBJ2-1, the full variable domain is DAGVTQSPTHLIKTRGQQVTLRCSPKSGHDTVSWYQQALGQGPQFIFQYYEEEERQRGNFPDRFSGHQFPNYSSELNVNALLLGDSALYLCASATRGLNEQFFGPGTRLTVL.

This chain links TRBV3-1 (or the pseudogene TRBV3-2) with TRBJ1-1, with D unresolved. The CDR3 loop spans 16 amino acids. V lost 1 base, J lost 1 base, and 13 bases lay in between. CDR1 is LGHDT, CDR2 YNNKEL, per germline (reference sequence). In nucleotides, the CDR3 is TGTGCCAGCAGCCAAGCGGCGGGTCGAGCGAACACTGAAGCTTTCTTT. Protein product: CASSQAAGRANTEAFF.

Notes on this clone: Other DNA sequences in this specimen translate into the identical CDR3. This chain connects TRBV9 to TRBJ1-3; D might be TRBD1 (5 bases). Germline CDR1 reads SGDLS; CDR2 reads YYNGEE. V was shortened by 0 bases and J by 4 bases, with 11 bases between the two germline ends. This CDR3 region has 15 residues. CDR3 residues: CASSVGGVSGNTIYF. The CDR3 region has the DNA TGTGCCAGCAGCGTAGGGGGGGTCTCAGGAAACACCATATATTTT.

V gene TRBV7-2 combines with J gene TRBJ1-2, with 8 bases aligning to TRBD1. The CDR3 runs to 14 residues. Germline V gene sequence: CDR1 SGHTA, CDR2 FQGNSA. J was trimmed by 8 bases and V by 0 bases; bases with no gene match: 5. The CDR3 nucleotides read TGTGCCAGCAGCTTAGCAGTGACAGGGGCAGGCTACACCTTC. The encoded protein is CASSLAVTGAGYTF.

The chain has TRBV5-1 and TRBJ2-6; weak D call: TRBD1 (6 bases). This CDR3 contains 17 residues. V dropped 3 bases and J dropped 0 bases, with 13 bases sitting between them. Germline lookup yields CDR1 SGHRS and CDR2 YFSETQ. The CDR3 DNA reads as TGCGCCAGCAGCTGGGAAGACAGGAGCTCTGGGGCCAACGTCCTGACTTTC. It encodes CASSWEDRSSGANVLTF.

Only a few counts were recorded for this clone. The chain recombines TRBV18 with TRBJ1-1; 7 bases are shared with TRBD1. The CDR3 consists of 18 residues. V lost 3 bases to trimming and J lost 0 bases; unmatched junction nucleotides: 13. Germline V lookup: CDR1 KGHSH, CDR2 LQKENI. CDR3 bases: TGTGCCAGCTCACCGTACAGGGGTAGGAAGCAGATGAACACTGAAGCTTTCTTT. It translates to CASSPYRGRKQMNTEAFF.

The chain has TRBV9 and TRBJ2-3; the match to TRBD2 covers 7 bases. The CDR3 is 16 residues long. Trimming cost V 0 bases and J 2 bases; bases outside gene matches: 6. Per germline, CDR1 SGDLS and CDR2 YYNGEE. The CDR3 protein is CASSVGSSGVTDTQYF. In DNA form, the CDR3 reads TGTGCCAGCAGCGTAGGATCCAGCGGGGTCACAGATACGCAGTATTTT.

The rearrangement links TRBV5-8 to TRBJ1-2; TRBD1 might be the D (6 bases). There are 15 residues in the CDR3. V lost 3 bases to trimming and J lost 4 bases, with 16 bases between them. Per the germline V gene, CDR1 is SGHTS and CDR2 is YDEGEE. The CDR3 nucleotides are TGTGCCAGCAGCTCCTCCGACAGGACCTTCTATGGCTACACCTTC. It codes for CASSSSDRTFYGYTF.

This clone was detected only once. The rearrangement joins TRBV5-4 to TRBJ1-1, with TRBD1 as a possible D gene (6 bases). CDR3 length: 15 residues. The germline V and J ends were trimmed by 4 bases and 1 base, with 14 bases remaining between them. Germline CDR1 is SGHNT and CDR2 is YYREEE (reference sequence). CDR3 coding DNA: TGTGCCAGCAGCGTAGGGGGGGGTACGAACACTGAAGCTTTCTTT. It specifies CASSVGGGTNTEAFF.

CDR3 bases: TGTGCCAGCAGCTTAGGGTCAGGGGGCGCCTACAATGAGCAGTTCTTC. This gives the protein CASSLGSGGAYNEQFF. V is TRBV7-8 and J is TRBJ2-1, with 8 bases matching TRBD1. Germline-derived CDR1 and CDR2 are SGHVS and FQNEAQ. With 1 base clipped from V and 2 bases from J, the junction kept 4 bases outside the gene matches. The CDR3 extends over 16 amino acids.

The J gene is TRBJ1-2, the V gene TRBV18; a weak D match, TRBD1 (5 bases). Trimming took 3 bases from V and 4 from J, leaving 18 bases between them. Germline CDR1 is KGHSH and CDR2 is LQKENI. CDR3 size: 16 residues. The CDR3 bases are TGTGCCAGCTCACCGTTGGACACAACCTTCGGCTATGGCTACACCTTC. Translated: CASSPLDTTFGYGYTF.

J is TRBJ2-3 and V is TRBV19, with TRBD2 matching 11 bases. J gave up 1 base and V 5 bases, and 8 bases lay outside the gene matches. Germline V CDR1 and CDR2: LNHDA, SQIVND (reference sequence). The CDR3 extends over 17 amino acids. CDR3 loop: CASSSHLAGGRTDTQYF. CDR3 nucleotides: TGTGCCAGTAGTTCACACCTAGCGGGGGGACGCACAGATACGCAGTATTTT.

V and J are TRBV7-9 and TRBJ1-2; D is possibly TRBD1 (5 bases). This CDR3 has 13 residues. The V and J ends lost 7 bases and 3 bases respectively, with 12 bases between them. Germline V gene data show CDR1 as SEHNR and CDR2 as FQNEAQ (reference sequence). Here the CDR3 reads CASTISTDYGYTF. CDR3 nucleotides: TGTGCCAGCACCATCTCGACAGACTATGGCTACACCTTC.

This chain joins TRBV6-1 and TRBJ2-5; 10 positions agree with TRBD2. Looked up from germline, CDR1 is MNHNS and CDR2 is SASEGT. The CDR3 runs to 17 residues. With V trimmed by 0 bases and J by 1 base, 5 bases remained unmatched. The CDR3 nucleotides are TGTGCCAGCAGTGAAGCTTGGGCTAGCGGGGGCCAAGAGACCCAGTACTTC. Its translation is CASSEAWASGGQETQYF.

The chain uses TRBV19 and TRBJ1-1; 9 positions match TRBD1. Germline CDR1 is LNHDA and CDR2 is SQIVND (reference sequence). The CDR3 extends over 17 amino acids. Trimming removed 4 bases from V and 6 bases from J; junction bases left unmatched: 15. As DNA, the CDR3 is TGTGCCAGTAGTAGAGGACAGGGGCCCATTAAGGGCGCTGAAGCTTTCTTT. It yields the protein CASSRGQGPIKGAEAFF.

The count of this clone is one. The J gene is TRBJ1-1, the V gene TRBV5-1, with TRBD1 matching over 7 bases. The CDR3 is 15 residues long. The V segment lost 4 bases and the J segment 4 bases; nucleotides outside the gene matches: 10. Germline lookup yields CDR1 SGHRS and CDR2 YFSETQ. CDR3 nucleotide sequence: TGCGCCAGCAGCCGCCGACAGGGATCGAGCACTGAAGCTTTCTTT. Translating it yields CASSRRQGSSTEAFF. Variable domain in full (rest from reference TRBV5-1 and TRBJ1-1): KAGVTQTPRYLIKTRGQQVTLSCSPISGHRSVSWYQQTPGQGLQFLFEYFSETQRNKGNFPGRFSGRQFSNSRSEMNVSTLELGDSALYLCASSRRQGSSTEAFFGQGTRLTVV.

V is TRBV29-1 and J is TRBJ1-4, with TRBD1 identical over 7 bases. The germline V gene encodes CDR1 SQVTM and CDR2 ANQGSEA. The CDR3 totals 14 residues. J was trimmed by 7 bases and V by 4 bases; bases with no gene match: 9. The CDR3 region has the DNA TGCAGCGTTGGGCCGGGACAGTCGGTTGAAAAACTGTTTTTT. It encodes CSVGPGQSVEKLFF.

This clone was picked up one time. The chain combines TRBV19 with TRBJ2-5; perhaps TRBD2 as D (6 bases). Germline assignment: CDR1 LNHDA and CDR2 SQIVND (reference sequence). V was pared by 5 bases and J by 1 base, with 8 bases between. The CDR3 runs 13 residues. CDR3 nucleotides: TGTGCCAGTAGTCGGGGGATCCAAGAGACCCAGTACTTC. Its protein is CASSRGIQETQYF.

The chain links TRBV6-1 to TRBJ2-5, with 7 bases identical to TRBD1. This CDR3 comprises 14 residues. In germline, CDR1 is MNHNS, CDR2 SASEGT. The trim removed 1 base at V and 4 bases at J, leaving 3 bases unmatched. Here the CDR3 reads CASSEVRGLETQYF. CDR3 sequence (DNA): TGTGCCAGCAGTGAAGTAAGGGGGCTAGAGACCCAGTACTTC.

The chain joins TRBV24-1 to TRBJ1-2; D may be TRBD1 (6 bases). Germline CDR1 is KGHDR and CDR2 is SFDVKD. This CDR3 has 16 amino acids. Trimming shortened V by 12 bases and J by 2 bases, and 24 bases separated the two germline ends. The CDR3 region is CALLRLFQGLNYGYTF. As DNA, the CDR3 is TGTGCCCTTCTCCGCCTATTTCAGGGGCTGAACTATGGCTACACCTTC.

The chain couples TRBV3-1 (or the pseudogene TRBV3-2) to TRBJ2-3; the match to TRBD2 covers 12 bases. CDR1 is LGHDT and CDR2 is YNNKEL in the germline V gene (reference sequence). V lost 5 bases, J lost 4 bases, and 7 bases stayed unmatched. The CDR3 runs 16 residues. CDR3 region: CASSVRLAGASDTQYF. The DNA of the CDR3 is TGTGCCAGCAGCGTCCGACTAGCGGGAGCTTCAGATACGCAGTATTTT.

The chain links TRBV7-9 to TRBJ2-5; TRBD1 aligns across 12 bases. Trimming took 3 bases from V and 0 from J; bases not matched to a gene: 8. The CDR3 extends over 18 amino acids. CDR1 and CDR2 from the germline V gene are SEHNR and FQNEAQ (reference sequence). The CDR3 bases are TGTGCCAGCAGCTTTGGGACAGGGGGCCGAGTGTACCAAGAGACCCAGTACTTC. It encodes CASSFGTGGRVYQETQYF.